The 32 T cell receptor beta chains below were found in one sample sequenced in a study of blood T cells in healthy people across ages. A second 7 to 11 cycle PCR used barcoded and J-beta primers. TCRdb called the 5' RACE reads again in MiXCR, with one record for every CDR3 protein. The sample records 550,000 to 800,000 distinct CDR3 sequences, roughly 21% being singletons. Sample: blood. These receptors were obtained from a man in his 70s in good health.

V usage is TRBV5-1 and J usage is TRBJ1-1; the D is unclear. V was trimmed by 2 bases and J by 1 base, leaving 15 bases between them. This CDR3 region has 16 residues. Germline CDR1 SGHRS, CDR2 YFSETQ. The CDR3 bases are TGCGCCAGCAGCTTTGAGTTGGGAAAGGGGAACACTGAAGCTTTCTTT. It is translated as CASSFELGKGNTEAFF.

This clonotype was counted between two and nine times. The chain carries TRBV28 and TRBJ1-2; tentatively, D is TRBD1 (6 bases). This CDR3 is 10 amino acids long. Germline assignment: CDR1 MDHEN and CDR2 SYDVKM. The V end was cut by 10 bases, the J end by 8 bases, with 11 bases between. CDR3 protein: CATGAGGYTF. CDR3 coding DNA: TGTGCCACGGGGGCAGGAGGCTACACCTTC.

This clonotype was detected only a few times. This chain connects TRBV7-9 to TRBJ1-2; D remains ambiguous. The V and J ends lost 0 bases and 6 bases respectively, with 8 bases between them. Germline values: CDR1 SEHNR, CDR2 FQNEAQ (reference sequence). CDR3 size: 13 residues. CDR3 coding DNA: TGTGCCAGCAGCTTAGCGACTCAGGATGGCTACACCTTC. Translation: CASSLATQDGYTF.

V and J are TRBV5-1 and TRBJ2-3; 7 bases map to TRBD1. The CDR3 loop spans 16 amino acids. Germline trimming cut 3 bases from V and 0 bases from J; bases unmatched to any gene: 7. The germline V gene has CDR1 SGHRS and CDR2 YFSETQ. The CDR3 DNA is TGCGCCAGCAGCTGCCACGGGACAGCGAGCACAGATACGCAGTATTTT. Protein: CASSCHGTASTDTQYF.

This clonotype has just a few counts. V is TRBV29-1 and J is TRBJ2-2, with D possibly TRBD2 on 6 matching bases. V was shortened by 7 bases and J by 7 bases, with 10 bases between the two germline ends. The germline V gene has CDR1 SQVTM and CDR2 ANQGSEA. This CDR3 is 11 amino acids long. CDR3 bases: TGCAGCGGACTCGGGGGCGGGGAGCTGTTTTTT. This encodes CSGLGGGELFF.

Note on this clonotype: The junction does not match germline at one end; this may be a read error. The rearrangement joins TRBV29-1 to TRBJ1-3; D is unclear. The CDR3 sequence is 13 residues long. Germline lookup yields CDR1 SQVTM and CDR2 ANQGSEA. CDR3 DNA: TGCAGCGTTGAGAAGGGAGTGGGAAACACCATATACTTT. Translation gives CSVEKGVGNTIYF.

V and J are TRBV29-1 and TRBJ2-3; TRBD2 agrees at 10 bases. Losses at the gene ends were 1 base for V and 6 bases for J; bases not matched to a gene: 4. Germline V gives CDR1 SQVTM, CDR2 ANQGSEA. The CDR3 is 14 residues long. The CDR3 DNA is TGCAGCGTTGAAGGCGGGACTAGCGTTGATACGCAGTATTTT. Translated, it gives CSVEGGTSVDTQYF.

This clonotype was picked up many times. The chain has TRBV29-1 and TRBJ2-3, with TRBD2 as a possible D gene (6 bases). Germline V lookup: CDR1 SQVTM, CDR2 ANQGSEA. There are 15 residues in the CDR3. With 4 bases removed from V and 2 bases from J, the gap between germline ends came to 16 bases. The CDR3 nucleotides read TGCAGCGTTGCCCTCGGGAGCGGGTTCACAGATACGCAGTATTTT. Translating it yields CSVALGSGFTDTQYF.

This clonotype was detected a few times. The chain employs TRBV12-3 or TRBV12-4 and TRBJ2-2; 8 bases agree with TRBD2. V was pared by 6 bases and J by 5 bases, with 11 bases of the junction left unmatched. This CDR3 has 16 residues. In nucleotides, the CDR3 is TGTGCCAGCAGGCCCCCCTTCGCGGGAGGTACCGGGGAGCTGTTTTTT. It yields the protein CASRPPFAGGTGELFF.

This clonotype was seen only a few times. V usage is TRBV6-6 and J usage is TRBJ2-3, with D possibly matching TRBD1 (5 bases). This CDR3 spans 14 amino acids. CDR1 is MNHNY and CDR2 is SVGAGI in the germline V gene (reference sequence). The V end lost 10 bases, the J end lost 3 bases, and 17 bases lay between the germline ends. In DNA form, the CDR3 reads TGTGCCACCATGGGGCTGGAAGAGACAGATACGCAGTATTTT. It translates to CATMGLEETDTQYF.

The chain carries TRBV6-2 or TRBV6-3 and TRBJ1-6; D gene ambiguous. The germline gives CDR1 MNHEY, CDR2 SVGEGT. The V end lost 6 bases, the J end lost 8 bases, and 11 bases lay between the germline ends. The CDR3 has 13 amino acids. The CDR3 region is CASRPSSDSPLHF. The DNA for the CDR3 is TGTGCCAGCAGACCATCCTCCGATTCACCCCTCCACTTT.

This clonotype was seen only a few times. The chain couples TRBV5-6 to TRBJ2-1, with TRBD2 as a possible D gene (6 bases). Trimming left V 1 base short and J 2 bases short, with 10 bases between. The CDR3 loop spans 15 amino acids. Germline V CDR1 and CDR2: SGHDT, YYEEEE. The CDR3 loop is CASSLLEGPYNEQFF. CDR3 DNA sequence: TGTGCCAGCAGCTTGTTGGAGGGGCCCTACAATGAGCAGTTCTTC.

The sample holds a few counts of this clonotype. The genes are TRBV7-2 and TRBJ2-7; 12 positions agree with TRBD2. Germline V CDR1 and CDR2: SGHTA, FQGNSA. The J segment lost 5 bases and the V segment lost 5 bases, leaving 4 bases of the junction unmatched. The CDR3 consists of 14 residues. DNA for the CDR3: TGTGCCAGCAGCGGGACTAGCGGGTTCGACGAGCAGTACTTC. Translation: CASSGTSGFDEQYF.

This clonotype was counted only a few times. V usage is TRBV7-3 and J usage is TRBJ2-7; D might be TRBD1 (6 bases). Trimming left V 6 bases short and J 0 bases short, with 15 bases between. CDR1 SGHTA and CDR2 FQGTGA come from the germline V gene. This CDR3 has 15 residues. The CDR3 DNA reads TGTGCCAGCAGAGATACAGGGAAACCCTCCTACGAGCAGTACTTC. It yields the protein CASRDTGKPSYEQYF.

The CDR3 protein is CASSHKWTSGNEQYF. The CDR3, as DNA: TGTGCCAGCAGCCATAAGTGGACCTCTGGCAACGAGCAGTACTTC. This chain connects TRBV28 to TRBJ2-7; D not resolved. V was trimmed by 6 bases and J by 5 bases, leaving 20 bases between them. This CDR3 is 15 amino acids long. Germline CDR1 reads MDHEN; CDR2 reads SYDVKM.

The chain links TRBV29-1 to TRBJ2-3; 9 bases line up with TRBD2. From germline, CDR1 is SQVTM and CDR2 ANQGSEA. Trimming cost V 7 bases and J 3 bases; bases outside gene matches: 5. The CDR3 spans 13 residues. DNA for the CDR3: TGCAGCGCCCTTCTAGCGGGAACAGATACGCAGTATTTT. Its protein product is CSALLAGTDTQYF.

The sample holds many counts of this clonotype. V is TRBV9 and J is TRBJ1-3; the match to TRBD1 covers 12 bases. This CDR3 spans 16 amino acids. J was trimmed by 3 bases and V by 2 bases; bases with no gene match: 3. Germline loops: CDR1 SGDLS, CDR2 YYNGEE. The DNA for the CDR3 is TGTGCCAGCAGCGTCGGGACAGGGGGCGGTGGAAACACCATATATTTT. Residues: CASSVGTGGGGNTIYF.

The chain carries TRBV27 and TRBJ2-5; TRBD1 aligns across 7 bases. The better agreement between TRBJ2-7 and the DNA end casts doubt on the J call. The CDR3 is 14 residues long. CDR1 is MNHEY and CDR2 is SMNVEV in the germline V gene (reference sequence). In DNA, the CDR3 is TGTGCCAGCAGCCTTCAGGGGGTTTTGTACGAGCAGTACTTC. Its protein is CASSLQGVLYEQYF.

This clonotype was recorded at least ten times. This chain's CDR3 is CAISEPGKTPKVNEQFF. CDR3 nucleotide sequence: TGTGCCATCAGTGAGCCCGGGAAGACCCCCAAAGTCAATGAGCAGTTCTTC. V gene TRBV10-3 combines with J gene TRBJ2-1; tentative D call: TRBD2 (5 bases). Germline-derived CDR1 and CDR2 are ENHRY and SYGVKD. The CDR3 is 17 residues long. Trimming left V 2 bases short and J 6 bases short, with 20 bases between.

The CDR3 loop is CASREDRFGNTIYF. DNA of the CDR3: TGTGCCAGCAGAGAGGACAGGTTCGGAAACACCATATATTTT. The rearrangement links TRBV2 to TRBJ1-3; TRBD1 matches 7 bases. The germline gives CDR1 SNHLY, CDR2 FYNNEI. The CDR3 loop spans 14 amino acids. V was pared by 6 bases and J by 4 bases, with 6 bases of the junction left unmatched.

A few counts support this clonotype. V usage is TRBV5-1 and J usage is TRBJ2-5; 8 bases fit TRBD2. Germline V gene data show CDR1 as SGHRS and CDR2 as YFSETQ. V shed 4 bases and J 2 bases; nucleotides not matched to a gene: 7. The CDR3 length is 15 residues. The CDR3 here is CASSGTSGNQETQYF. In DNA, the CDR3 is TGCGCCAGCAGCGGCACTAGCGGAAATCAAGAGACCCAGTACTTC.

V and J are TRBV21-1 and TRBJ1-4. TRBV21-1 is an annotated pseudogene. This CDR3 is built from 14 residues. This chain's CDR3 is CASRTVATNEKLFF. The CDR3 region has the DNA TGTGCCAGCAGGACGGTCGCAACTAATGAAAAACTGTTTTTT.

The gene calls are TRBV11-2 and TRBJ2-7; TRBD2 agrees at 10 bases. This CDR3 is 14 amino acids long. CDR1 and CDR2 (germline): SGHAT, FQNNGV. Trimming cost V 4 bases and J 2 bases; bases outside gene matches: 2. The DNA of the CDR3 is TGTGCCAGCAGCTCTAGCGGGAGTACCTACGAGCAGTACTTC. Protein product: CASSSSGSTYEQYF.

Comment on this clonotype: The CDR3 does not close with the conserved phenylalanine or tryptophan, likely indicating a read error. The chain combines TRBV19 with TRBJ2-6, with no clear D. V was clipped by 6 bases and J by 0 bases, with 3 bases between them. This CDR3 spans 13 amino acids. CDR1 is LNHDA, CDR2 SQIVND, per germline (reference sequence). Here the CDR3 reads CASRGSGANVLTL. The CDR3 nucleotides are TGTGCCAGTAGGGGCTCTGGGGCCAACGTCCTGACTCTC.

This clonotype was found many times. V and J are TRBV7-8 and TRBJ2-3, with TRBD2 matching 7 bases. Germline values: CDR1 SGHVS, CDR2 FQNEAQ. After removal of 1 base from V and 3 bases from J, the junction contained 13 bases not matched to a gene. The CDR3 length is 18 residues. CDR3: CASSLGEGRATGTDTQYF. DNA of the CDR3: TGTGCCAGCAGCTTAGGGGAGGGTAGAGCAACAGGTACAGATACGCAGTATTTT.

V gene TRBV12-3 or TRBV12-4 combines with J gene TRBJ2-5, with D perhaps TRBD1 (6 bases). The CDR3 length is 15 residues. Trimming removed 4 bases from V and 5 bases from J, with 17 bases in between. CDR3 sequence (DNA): TGTGCCAGCAGTTCCTCAGGGGCGTCGGGGGAGACCCAGTACTTC. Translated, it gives CASSSSGASGETQYF.

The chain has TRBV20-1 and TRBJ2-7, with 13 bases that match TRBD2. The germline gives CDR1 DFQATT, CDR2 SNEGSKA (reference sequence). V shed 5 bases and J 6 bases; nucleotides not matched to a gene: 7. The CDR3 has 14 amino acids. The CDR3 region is CSAWTSGSRGEQYF. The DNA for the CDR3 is TGCAGTGCTTGGACTAGCGGGAGTCGGGGCGAGCAGTACTTC.

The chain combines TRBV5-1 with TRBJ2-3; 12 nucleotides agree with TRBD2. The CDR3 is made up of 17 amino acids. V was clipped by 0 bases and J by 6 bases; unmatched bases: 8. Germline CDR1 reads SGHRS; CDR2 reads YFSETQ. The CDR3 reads CASSLDASGGAPDTQYF. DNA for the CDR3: TGCGCCAGCAGCTTGGACGCTAGCGGGGGGGCCCCGGATACGCAGTATTTT.

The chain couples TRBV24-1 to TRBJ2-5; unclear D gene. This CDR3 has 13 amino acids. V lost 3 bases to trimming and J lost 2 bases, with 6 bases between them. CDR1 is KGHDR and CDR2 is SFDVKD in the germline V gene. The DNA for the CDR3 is TGTGCCACCAGTGATGCAGAGCAAGAGACCCAGTACTTC. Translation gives CATSDAEQETQYF.

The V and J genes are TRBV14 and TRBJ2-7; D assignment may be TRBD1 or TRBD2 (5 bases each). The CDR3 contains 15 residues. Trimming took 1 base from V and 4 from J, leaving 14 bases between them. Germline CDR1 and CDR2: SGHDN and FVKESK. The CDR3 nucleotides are TGTGCCAGCAGCCAAGCGCCGGGACCGGGATACGAGCAGTACTTC. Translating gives CASSQAPGPGYEQYF.

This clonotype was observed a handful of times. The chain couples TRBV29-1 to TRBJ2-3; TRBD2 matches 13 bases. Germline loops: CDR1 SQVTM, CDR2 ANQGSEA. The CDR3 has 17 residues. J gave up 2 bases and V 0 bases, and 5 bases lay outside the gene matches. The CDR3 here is CSVEDLGTSGDTDTQYF. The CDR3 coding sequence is TGCAGCGTTGAAGATCTTGGGACTAGCGGGGACACAGATACGCAGTATTTT.

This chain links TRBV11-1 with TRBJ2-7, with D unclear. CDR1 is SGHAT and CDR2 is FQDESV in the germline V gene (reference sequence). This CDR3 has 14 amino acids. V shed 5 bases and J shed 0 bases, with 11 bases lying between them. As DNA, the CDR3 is TGTGCCAGCAGCGCCCGGCAGGCCTCCTACGAGCAGTACTTC. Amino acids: CASSARQASYEQYF.